A single sample gave rise to the 24 T cell receptor beta chains below, sequenced in a study of radiotherapy plus CTLA-4 blockade in lung cancer. Using immunoSEQ multiplex PCR, the repertoire was profiled, and TCRdb retains in-frame clones only, with some absent. This sample carries some 60,000 clones, roughly 76% of them seen once, and the ten largest clones take about 3.1%. This material consisted of peripheral blood, taken from a patient treated with radiotherapy plus ipilimumab. These receptors were collected from a human donor with non-small cell lung cancer who had a complete response to radiotherapy plus ipilimumab.

The V call is TRBV11-2, the J call TRBJ2-5; a weak D match, TRBD1 (6 bases). CDR3 length: 15 residues. V was shortened by 5 bases and J by 9 bases, with 22 bases between the two germline ends. The V gene's germline CDR1 is SGHAT and CDR2 FQNNGV. The CDR3 loop is CASSPQSEGVSAQYF. The CDR3 region has the DNA TGTGCCAGCAGCCCGCAAAGTGAGGGGGTGAGTGCCCAGTACTTC.

V gene TRBV28 combines with J gene TRBJ2-1, with unresolved D. This CDR3 region has 13 residues. The germline V and J ends were trimmed by 3 bases and 6 bases, with 9 bases remaining between them. Germline V gene data show CDR1 as MDHEN and CDR2 as SYDVKM. The CDR3 protein is CASSFISINEQFF. The CDR3 nucleotides are TGTGCCAGCAGTTTCATCAGTATCAATGAGCAGTTCTTC.

This sequence joins TRBV5-6 and TRBJ2-3, with 7 bases that match TRBD1. CDR1 SGHDT and CDR2 YYEEEE come from the germline V gene. Losses at the gene ends were 4 bases for V and 4 bases for J; bases not matched to a gene: 9. This CDR3 has 15 amino acids. CDR3 in amino acids: CASSIGQVFADTQYF. CDR3 DNA: TGTGCCAGCAGCATCGGACAGGTTTTTGCAGATACGCAGTATTTT.

The chain carries TRBV19 and TRBJ1-5; D uncertain. The CDR3 runs 15 residues. V was trimmed by 3 bases and J by 0 bases, leaving 9 bases between them. Germline loops: CDR1 LNHDA, CDR2 SQIVND (reference sequence). The CDR3 loop is CASSMERISNQPQHF. CDR3 nucleotides: TGTGCCAGTAGTATGGAGCGTATTAGCAATCAGCCCCAGCATTTT.

The table lists this clone with a count of one. V is TRBV7-2 and J is TRBJ2-3; 8 bases match TRBD1. Trimming removed 6 bases from V and 1 base from J; junction bases left unmatched: 3. Germline V gives CDR1 SGHTA, CDR2 FQGNSA. The CDR3 extends over 14 amino acids. The CDR3 sequence: CASRDRGRTDTQYF. CDR3 coding DNA: TGTGCCAGCAGAGACAGGGGTCGCACAGATACGCAGTATTTT.

The chain joins TRBV27 to TRBJ2-5, with a possible D match to TRBD2 (5 bases). V dropped 4 bases and J dropped 7 bases, with 16 bases sitting between them. The germline V gene encodes CDR1 MNHEY and CDR2 SMNVEV (reference sequence). This CDR3 spans 14 amino acids. CDR3 residues: CASSSLSDSGTQYF. The CDR3 nucleotides are TGTGCCAGCAGTTCCCTTAGCGACTCGGGGACCCAGTACTTC.

The CDR3 sequence is CASSYALAGDEQFF. The CDR3 DNA is TGTGCCAGCAGTTATGCGCTAGCGGGAGATGAGCAGTTCTTC. The rearrangement uses TRBV27 and TRBJ2-1; 10 bases are a match to TRBD2. This CDR3 contains 14 residues. Germline V gene data show CDR1 as MNHEY and CDR2 as SMNVEV (reference sequence). The V gene end was trimmed by 4 bases and the J gene end by 8 bases; junction bases not matched to a gene: 5.

The gene calls are TRBV18 and TRBJ2-6, with D maybe TRBD1 (6 bases). Trimming took off 4 bases at V and 0 bases at J, with 19 bases between the two ends. The germline gives CDR1 KGHSH, CDR2 LQKENI. The CDR3 is 19 amino acids. The CDR3 region is CASSLRTAEKTSGANVLTF. The CDR3 bases are TGTGCCAGCTCACTGAGGACAGCAGAAAAAACCTCTGGGGCCAACGTCCTGACTTTC.

The V call is TRBV7-9, the J call TRBJ2-3; the D gene is possibly TRBD1 (6 bases). The CDR3 contains 16 residues. Trimming took 2 bases from V and 0 from J, leaving 12 bases between them. Per the germline V gene, CDR1 is SEHNR and CDR2 is FQNEAQ (reference sequence). The DNA for the CDR3 is TGTGCCAGCAGCTTACGTGGGACAACTAGCACAGATACGCAGTATTTT. Protein sequence: CASSLRGTTSTDTQYF.

CDR3 amino acids: CASRPPDRAVGWNTQYF. The DNA for the CDR3 is TGTGCCAGCCGGCCCCCGGACAGGGCGGTAGGCTGGAATACGCAGTATTTT. This chain uses TRBV2 with TRBJ2-3, with 8 bases lining up with TRBD1. The CDR3 extends over 17 amino acids. V was pared by 8 bases and J by 7 bases, with 20 bases of the junction left unmatched. The germline CDR1 and CDR2 sequences are SNHLY and FYNNEI. The full variable domain, with the rest looked up from reference TRBV2 and TRBJ2-3, is EPEVTQTPSHQVTQMGQEVILRCVPISNHLYFYWYRQILGQKVEFLVSFYNNEISEKSEIFDDQFSVERPDGSNFTLKIRSTKLEDSAMYFCASRPPDRAVGWNTQYFGPGTRLTVL.

The rearrangement uses TRBV2 and TRBJ2-3, with TRBD2 as a possible D gene (5 bases). The germline CDR1 and CDR2 sequences are SNHLY and FYNNEI. Trimming took off 8 bases at V and 2 bases at J, with 23 bases between the two ends. This CDR3 spans 17 amino acids. Written as DNA, the CDR3 is TGTGCCAGCTATGGCGGCTTAAGCGGCCGATACACAGATACGCAGTATTTT. It specifies CASYGGLSGRYTDTQYF.

The chain carries TRBV7-2 and TRBJ1-1; no clear D. Germline CDR1 is SGHTA and CDR2 is FQGNSA. The CDR3 totals 11 residues. CDR3 protein: CVEFMNTEAFF. The CDR3 region has the DNA TGTGTTGAGTTCATGAACACTGAAGCTTTCTTT.

This chain connects TRBV27 to TRBJ2-7, with D possibly being TRBD2 (5 bases). Germline CDR1 is MNHEY and CDR2 is SMNVEV (reference sequence). Trimming took off 5 bases at V and 5 bases at J, with 10 bases between the two ends. This CDR3 spans 12 amino acids. CDR3 sequence reads: CASSPWGDEQYF. The DNA of the CDR3 is TGTGCCAGCAGTCCCTGGGGAGACGAGCAGTACTTC.

This clone was detected once. The chain is built from TRBV9 and TRBJ2-7, with a possible D match to TRBD1 (6 bases). Germline V gene sequence: CDR1 SGDLS, CDR2 YYNGEE. V lost 7 bases and J 4 bases, leaving 12 bases between the germline ends. There are 12 residues in the CDR3. For the CDR3, the DNA is TGTGCCAGCCGGGACAACATTTACGAGCAGTACTTC. As protein: CASRDNIYEQYF.

The chain is built from TRBV30 and TRBJ2-6; no clear D. Per germline, CDR1 GTSNPN and CDR2 SVGIG (reference sequence). Trimming stripped 0 bases from V and 1 base from J, with 4 bases between. CDR3 size: 14 residues. In nucleotides, the CDR3 is TGTGCCTGGAGTGTACAGTCTGGGGCCAACGTCCTGACTTTC. Its protein is CAWSVQSGANVLTF.

This chain links TRBV5-6 with TRBJ1-3, with 12 nucleotides matching TRBD1. The V gene end was trimmed by 0 bases and the J gene end by 2 bases; junction bases not matched to a gene: 3. Germline V gene data show CDR1 as SGHDT and CDR2 as YYEEEE. This CDR3 spans 17 amino acids. In DNA form, the CDR3 reads TGTGCCAGCAGCTTGGTGGGACAGGGGGCGGCTGGAAACACCATATATTTT. Translating gives CASSLVGQGAAGNTIYF.

The chain is built from TRBV19 and TRBJ1-6; 8 bases align to TRBD1. Germline CDR1 is LNHDA and CDR2 is SQIVND (reference sequence). The CDR3 totals 15 residues. The trim removed 5 bases at V and 7 bases at J, leaving 7 bases unmatched. The CDR3 sequence is CASSPRQGINSPLHF. For the CDR3, the DNA is TGTGCCAGTAGTCCCCGACAGGGGATAAATTCACCCCTCCACTTT.

This chain uses TRBV11-2 with TRBJ2-1; TRBD2 might be the D (6 bases). The germline V gene has CDR1 SGHAT and CDR2 FQNNGV. Between the trimmed V and J ends, which lost 0 bases and 1 base, there was a span of 10 bases. This CDR3 is 16 amino acids long. CDR3 nucleotide sequence: TGTGCCAGCAGCTTAGAGGCGGGATTATCCTACAATGAGCAGTTCTTC. Encoded protein: CASSLEAGLSYNEQFF.

This chain joins TRBV2 and TRBJ1-2; weak D call: TRBD1 (6 bases). Germline lookup yields CDR1 SNHLY and CDR2 FYNNEI. This CDR3 is built from 15 residues. Trimming removed 7 bases at V and 4 bases at J, with 19 bases between. CDR3 DNA sequence: TGTGCCAGCACCGATAATGGGGGGGGCCGCTATGGCTACACCTTC. It encodes CASTDNGGGRYGYTF.

The table lists this clone with a count of one. The gene calls are TRBV11-2 and TRBJ2-2; no reliable D call. This CDR3 has 14 amino acids. V was shortened by 1 base and J by 2 bases, with 5 bases between the two germline ends. Germline CDR1 SGHAT, CDR2 FQNNGV. The CDR3 DNA reads as TGTGCCAGCAGCTTAGCTCTTAACACCGGGGAGCTGTTTTTT. This sequence encodes CASSLALNTGELFF.

The chain is built from TRBV28 and TRBJ1-2, with D possibly matching TRBD1 (5 bases). CDR3 size: 15 residues. Trimming pared 4 bases from V and 0 bases from J, leaving 12 bases between. The V gene's germline CDR1 is MDHEN and CDR2 SYDVKM. The CDR3 nucleotides read TGTGCCAGCAGTTCGCTGACAGCTTCTAACTATGGCTACACCTTC. It is translated as CASSSLTASNYGYTF.

This CDR3 is CASMMTGTLPGEQYF. CDR3 DNA: TGTGCCAGCATGATGACAGGGACATTACCGGGCGAGCAGTACTTC. The rearrangement links TRBV27 to TRBJ2-7, with TRBD1 identical over 7 bases. The CDR3 length is 15 residues. The trim removed 7 bases at V and 6 bases at J, leaving 15 bases unmatched. CDR1 and CDR2 (germline): MNHEY, SMNVEV (reference sequence).

The gene calls are TRBV4-2 and TRBJ2-1, with D perhaps TRBD2 (6 bases). From germline, CDR1 is LGHNA and CDR2 YNFKEQ. V lost 0 bases and J lost 9, with 18 bases in between. The CDR3 consists of 16 residues. The CDR3 loop reads CASSQELIWSAGEQFF. The CDR3 DNA is TGTGCCAGCAGCCAAGAACTTATATGGTCAGCGGGTGAGCAGTTCTTC.

The CDR3, as DNA: TGCGCCAGCAGCTTCGACAGATATAATGAAAAACTGTTTTTT. Protein: CASSFDRYNEKLFF. The chain uses TRBV5-1 and TRBJ1-4; TRBD1 is a possible D gene (5 bases). Trimming cost V 2 bases and J 4 bases, with 9 bases left between them. The CDR3 has 14 residues. Germline CDR1 and CDR2: SGHRS and YFSETQ.